The clone carrying this T cell receptor beta chain was seen just once. The antigen remains undetermined. The sample is drawn from a study of cytomegalovirus exposure and HLA in healthy donors. Points from the study as a whole: Analysis performed later showed TCR beta chains linked to HLA being more clonally expanded than equally common others.

Nominally healthy donors provided the samples, though records likely missed some immune exposures. V shed 0 bases and J 6 bases; nucleotides not matched to a gene: 7. The germline V gene has CDR1 MGHRA and CDR2 YSYEKL. This CDR3 spans 16 amino acids. PCR used 60 Vbeta primers and 13 Jbeta primers. Measured with immunoSEQ multiplex PCR; TCRdb has only the in-frame clones, and not every one. The data hold more than 85,000 clones, with around 80% observed a single time. The chain combines TRBV4-1 with TRBJ2-7, with TRBD2 matching 11 bases. Sequencing was carried out using PBMCs. The source is a young man in good health and CMV-seropositive. CDR3 sequence (DNA): TGCGCCAGCAGCCAAGATTGGAGTAGCGGGGGGGTCGAGCAGTACTTC. Translation: CASSQDWSSGGVEQYF.